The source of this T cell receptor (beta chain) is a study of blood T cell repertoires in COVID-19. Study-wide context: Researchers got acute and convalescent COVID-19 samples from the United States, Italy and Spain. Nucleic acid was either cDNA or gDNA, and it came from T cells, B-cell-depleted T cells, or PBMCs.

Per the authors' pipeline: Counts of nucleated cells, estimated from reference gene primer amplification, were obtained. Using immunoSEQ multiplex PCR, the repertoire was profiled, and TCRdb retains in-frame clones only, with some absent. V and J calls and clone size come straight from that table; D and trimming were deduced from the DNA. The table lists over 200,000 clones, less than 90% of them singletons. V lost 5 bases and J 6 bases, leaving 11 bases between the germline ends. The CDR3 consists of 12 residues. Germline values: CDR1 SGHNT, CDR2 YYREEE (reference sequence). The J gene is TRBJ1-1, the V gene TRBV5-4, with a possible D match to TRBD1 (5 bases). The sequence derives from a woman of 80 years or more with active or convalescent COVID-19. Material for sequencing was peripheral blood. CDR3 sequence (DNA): TGTGCCAGCAGTTCCGGGGGGGCTGAAGCTTTCTTT. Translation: CASSSGGAEAFF. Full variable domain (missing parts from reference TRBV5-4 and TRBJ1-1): ETGVTQSPTHLIKTRGQQVTLRCSSQSGHNTVSWYQQALGQGPQFIFQYYREEENGRGNFPPRFSGLQFPNYSSELNVNALELDDSALYLCASSSGGAEAFFGQGTRLTVV.